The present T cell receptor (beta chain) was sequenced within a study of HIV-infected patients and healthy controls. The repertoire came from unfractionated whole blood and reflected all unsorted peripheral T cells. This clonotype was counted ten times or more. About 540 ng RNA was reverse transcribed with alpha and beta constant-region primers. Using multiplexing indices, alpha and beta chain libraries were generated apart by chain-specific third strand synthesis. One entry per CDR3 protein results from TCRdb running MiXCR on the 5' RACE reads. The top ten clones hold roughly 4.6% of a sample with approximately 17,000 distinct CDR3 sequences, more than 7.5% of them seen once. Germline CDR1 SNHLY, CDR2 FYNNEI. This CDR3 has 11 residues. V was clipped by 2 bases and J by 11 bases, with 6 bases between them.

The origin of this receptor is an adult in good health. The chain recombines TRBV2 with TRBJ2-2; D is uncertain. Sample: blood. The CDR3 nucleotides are TGTGCCAGCAGTGAAATAACCGAGCTGTTTTTT. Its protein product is CASSEITELFF.